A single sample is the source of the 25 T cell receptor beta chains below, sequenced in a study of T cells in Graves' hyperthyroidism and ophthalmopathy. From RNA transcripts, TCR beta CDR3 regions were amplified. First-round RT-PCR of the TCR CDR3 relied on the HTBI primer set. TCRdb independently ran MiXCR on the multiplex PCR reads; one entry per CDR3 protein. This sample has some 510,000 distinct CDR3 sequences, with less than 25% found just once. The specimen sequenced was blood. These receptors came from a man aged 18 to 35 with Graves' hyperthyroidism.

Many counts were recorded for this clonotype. The CDR3 DNA reads as TGTGCCAGCAGCCAAGGCGGGCATACGGGGTGGAACACTGAAGCTTTCTTT. Protein: CASSQGGHTGWNTEAFF. The rearrangement links TRBV4-2 to TRBJ1-1; unclear D gene. The CDR3 has 17 residues. Germline CDR1 is LGHNA and CDR2 is YNFKEQ. V lost 1 base and J lost 1, with 16 bases in between.

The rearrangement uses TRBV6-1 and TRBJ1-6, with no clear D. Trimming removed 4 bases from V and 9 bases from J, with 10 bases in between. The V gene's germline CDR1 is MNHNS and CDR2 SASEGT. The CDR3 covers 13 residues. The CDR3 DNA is TGTGCCAGCAGTGCTACTAGCGGTTCACCCCTCCACTTT. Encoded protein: CASSATSGSPLHF.

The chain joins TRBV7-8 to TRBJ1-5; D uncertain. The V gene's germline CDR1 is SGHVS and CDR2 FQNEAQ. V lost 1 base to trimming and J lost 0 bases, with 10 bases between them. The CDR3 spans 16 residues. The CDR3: CASSLGTVNSNQPQHF. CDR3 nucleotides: TGTGCCAGCAGCTTAGGGACGGTTAATAGCAATCAGCCCCAGCATTTT.

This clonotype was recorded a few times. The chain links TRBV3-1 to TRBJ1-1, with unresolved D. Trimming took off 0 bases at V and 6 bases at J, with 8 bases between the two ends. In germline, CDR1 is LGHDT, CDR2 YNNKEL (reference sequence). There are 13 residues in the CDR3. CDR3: CASSQDPPSEAFF. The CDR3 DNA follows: TGTGCCAGCAGCCAAGATCCACCGTCTGAAGCTTTCTTT.

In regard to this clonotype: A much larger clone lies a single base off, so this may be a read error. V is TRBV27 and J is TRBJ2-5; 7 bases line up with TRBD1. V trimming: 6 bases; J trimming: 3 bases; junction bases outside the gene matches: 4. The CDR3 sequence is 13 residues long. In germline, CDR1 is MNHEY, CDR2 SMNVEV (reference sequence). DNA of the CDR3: TGTGCCAGCAGGTATACAGGGGAAGAGACCCAGTACTTC. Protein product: CASRYTGEETQYF.

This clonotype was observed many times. The CDR3 coding sequence is TGCGCCAGCAGCCAAGATGGGGGGTTCTATGGCTACACCTTC. Amino acid sequence: CASSQDGGFYGYTF. V gene TRBV4-1 combines with J gene TRBJ1-2, with a possible D match to TRBD1 (5 bases). Germline CDR1 MGHRA, CDR2 YSYEKL. The germline V and J ends were trimmed by 0 bases and 4 bases, with 9 bases remaining between them. This CDR3 has 14 amino acids.

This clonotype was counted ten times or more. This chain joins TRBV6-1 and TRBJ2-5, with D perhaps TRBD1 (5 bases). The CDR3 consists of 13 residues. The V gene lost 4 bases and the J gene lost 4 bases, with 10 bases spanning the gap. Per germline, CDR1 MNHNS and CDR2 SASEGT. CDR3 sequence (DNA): TGTGCCAGCAGTGTCCAGGGCCTAGAGACCCAGTACTTC. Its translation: CASSVQGLETQYF.

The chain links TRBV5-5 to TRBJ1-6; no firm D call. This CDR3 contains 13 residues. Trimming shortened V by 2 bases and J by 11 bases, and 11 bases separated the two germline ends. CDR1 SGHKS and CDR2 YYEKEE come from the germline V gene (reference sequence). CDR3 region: CASSFDIKTPLHF. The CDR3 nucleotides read TGTGCCAGCAGCTTTGACATTAAGACACCCCTCCACTTT.

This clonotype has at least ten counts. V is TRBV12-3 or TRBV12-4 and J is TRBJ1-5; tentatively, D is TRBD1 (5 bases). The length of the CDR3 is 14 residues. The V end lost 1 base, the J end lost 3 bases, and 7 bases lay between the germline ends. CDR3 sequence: CASSLGQINQPQHF. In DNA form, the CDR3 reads TGTGCCAGCAGTTTAGGACAGATCAATCAGCCCCAGCATTTT.

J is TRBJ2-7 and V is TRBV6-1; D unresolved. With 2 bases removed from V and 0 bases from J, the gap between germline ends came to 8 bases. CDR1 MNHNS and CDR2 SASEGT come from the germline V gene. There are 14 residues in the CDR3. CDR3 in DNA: TGTGCCAGCAGTGAAAACCCCAGCTCCTACGAGCAGTACTTC. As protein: CASSENPSSYEQYF.

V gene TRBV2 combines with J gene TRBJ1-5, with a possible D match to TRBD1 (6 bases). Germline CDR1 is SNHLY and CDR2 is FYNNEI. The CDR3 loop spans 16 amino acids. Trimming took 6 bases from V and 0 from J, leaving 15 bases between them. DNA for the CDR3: TGTGCCAGCAGCCTAGACAGGCCTGATAGCAATCAGCCCCAGCATTTT. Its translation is CASSLDRPDSNQPQHF.

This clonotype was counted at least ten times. The CDR3, as DNA: TGTGCCAGCAGTACTAGCGGGGGGGCTGAGACCCAGTACTTC. Translation: CASSTSGGAETQYF. The chain recombines TRBV12-3 or TRBV12-4 with TRBJ2-5; 13 bases agree with TRBD2. V shed 5 bases and J 5 bases; nucleotides not matched to a gene: 2. The CDR3 has 14 residues.

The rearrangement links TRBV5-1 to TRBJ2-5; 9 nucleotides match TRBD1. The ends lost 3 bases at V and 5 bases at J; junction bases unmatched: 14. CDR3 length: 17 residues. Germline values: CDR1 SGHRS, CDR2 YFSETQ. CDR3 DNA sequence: TGCGCCAGCAGCTGGGGCCCCACCCTCGGGACAGGGGAGACCCAGTACTTC. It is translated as CASSWGPTLGTGETQYF.

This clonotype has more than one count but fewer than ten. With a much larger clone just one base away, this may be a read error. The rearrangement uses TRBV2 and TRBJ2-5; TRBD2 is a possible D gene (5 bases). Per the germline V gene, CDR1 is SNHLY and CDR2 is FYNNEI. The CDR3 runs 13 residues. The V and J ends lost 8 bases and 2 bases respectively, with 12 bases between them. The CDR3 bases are TGTGCCAGCCCCTTATCGGGACAAGAGACCCAGTACTTC. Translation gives CASPLSGQETQYF.

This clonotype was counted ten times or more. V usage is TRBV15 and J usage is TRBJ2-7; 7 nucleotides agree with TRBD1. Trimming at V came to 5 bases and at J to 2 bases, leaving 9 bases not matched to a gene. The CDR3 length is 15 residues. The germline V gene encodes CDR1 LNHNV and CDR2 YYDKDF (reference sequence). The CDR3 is CATSAGQVTPYEQYF. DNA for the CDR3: TGTGCCACCAGCGCAGGACAGGTGACCCCCTACGAGCAGTACTTC.

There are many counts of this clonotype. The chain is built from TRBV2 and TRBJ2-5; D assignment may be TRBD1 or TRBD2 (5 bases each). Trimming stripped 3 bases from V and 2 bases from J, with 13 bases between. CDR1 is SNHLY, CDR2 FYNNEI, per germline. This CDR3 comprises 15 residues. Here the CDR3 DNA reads TGTGCCAGCAGTGAGATGAGGGACCAGCAAGAGACCCAGTACTTC. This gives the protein CASSEMRDQQETQYF. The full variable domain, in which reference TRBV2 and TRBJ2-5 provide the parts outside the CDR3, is EPEVTQTPSHQVTQMGQEVILRCVPISNHLYFYWYRQILGQKVEFLVSFYNNEISEKSEIFDDQFSVERPDGSNFTLKIRSTKLEDSAMYFCASSEMRDQQETQYFGPGTRLLVL.

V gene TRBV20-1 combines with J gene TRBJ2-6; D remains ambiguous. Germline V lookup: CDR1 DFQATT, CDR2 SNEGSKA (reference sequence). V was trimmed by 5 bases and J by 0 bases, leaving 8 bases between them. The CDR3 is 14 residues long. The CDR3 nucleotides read TGCAGTGCTCGACGGTCCTCTGGGGCCAACGTCCTGACTTTC. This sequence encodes CSARRSSGANVLTF.

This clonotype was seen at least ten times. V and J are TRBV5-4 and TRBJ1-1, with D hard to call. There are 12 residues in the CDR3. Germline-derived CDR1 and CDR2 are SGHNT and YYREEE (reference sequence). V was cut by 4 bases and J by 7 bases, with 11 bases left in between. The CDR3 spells CASSAGLGEAFF. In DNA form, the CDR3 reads TGTGCCAGCAGCGCTGGGCTAGGTGAAGCTTTCTTT.

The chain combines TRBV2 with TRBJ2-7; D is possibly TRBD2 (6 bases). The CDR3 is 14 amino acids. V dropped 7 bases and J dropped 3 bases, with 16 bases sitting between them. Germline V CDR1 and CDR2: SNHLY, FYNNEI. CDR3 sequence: CASTTGEANYEQYF. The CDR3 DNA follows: TGTGCCAGCACGACCGGGGAGGCTAACTACGAGCAGTACTTC.

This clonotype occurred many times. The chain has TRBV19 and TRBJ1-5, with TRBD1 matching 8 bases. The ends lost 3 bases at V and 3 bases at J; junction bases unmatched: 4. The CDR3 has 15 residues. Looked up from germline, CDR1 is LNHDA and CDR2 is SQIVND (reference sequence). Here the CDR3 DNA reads TGTGCCAGTAGTATTTTGGACAGGGACAATCAGCCCCAGCATTTT. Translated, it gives CASSILDRDNQPQHF.

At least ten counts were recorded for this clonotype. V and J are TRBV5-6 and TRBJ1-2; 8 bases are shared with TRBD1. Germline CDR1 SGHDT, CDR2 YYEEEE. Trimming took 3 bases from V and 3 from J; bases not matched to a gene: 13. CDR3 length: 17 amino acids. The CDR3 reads CASSYLLPGGRDYGYTF. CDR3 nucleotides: TGTGCCAGCAGCTACCTCCTCCCAGGGGGCAGGGACTATGGCTACACCTTC.

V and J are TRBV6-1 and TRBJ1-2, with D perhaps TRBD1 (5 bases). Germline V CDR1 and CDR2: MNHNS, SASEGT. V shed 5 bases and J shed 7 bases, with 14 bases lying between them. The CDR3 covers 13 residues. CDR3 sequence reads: CASSPGRGSGYTF. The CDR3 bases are TGTGCCAGCAGTCCAGGGAGGGGATCTGGCTACACCTTC.

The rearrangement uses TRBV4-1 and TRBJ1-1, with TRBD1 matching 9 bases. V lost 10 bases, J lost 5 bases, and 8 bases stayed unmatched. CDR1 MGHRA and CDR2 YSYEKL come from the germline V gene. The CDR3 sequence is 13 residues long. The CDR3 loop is CATRQGERTEAFF. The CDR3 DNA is TGCGCCACCAGACAGGGGGAGAGGACTGAAGCTTTCTTT.

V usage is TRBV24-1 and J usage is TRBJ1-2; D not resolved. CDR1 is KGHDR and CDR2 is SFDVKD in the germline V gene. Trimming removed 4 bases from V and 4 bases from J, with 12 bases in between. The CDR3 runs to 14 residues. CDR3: CATSDPGSGYGYTF. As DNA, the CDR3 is TGTGCCACCAGTGACCCCGGATCGGGCTATGGCTACACCTTC.

The CDR3 DNA sequence: TGTGCCAGCAGTTATAGCGGGAGAGTCCACGAGCAGTACTTC. Amino acid sequence: CASSYSGRVHEQYF. The J gene is TRBJ2-7, the V gene TRBV6-5; the match to TRBD2 covers 9 bases. J lost 5 bases, V lost 3 bases, and 5 bases had no gene match. The CDR3 contains 14 residues. Germline V lookup: CDR1 MNHEY, CDR2 SVGAGI.